The 26 T cell receptor beta chains reported below all come from one sample, sequenced in a study of cytomegalovirus exposure and HLA in healthy donors (dated by TCRdb to about 2017). Library generation was performed with the immunoSEQ multiplex PCR assay. For the multiplex PCR, a mixture combining 60 forward primers for TCR Vbeta segments and 13 reverse primers for TCR Jbeta segments was used. Entries here come from immuneACCESS through TCRdb and include only in-frame sequences with V and J called. Some clones fail to appear in such tables; in the studies checked, an unresolved V gene covers under half of the shortfall, and the cause of the remainder is unknown. The sample profile shows around 130,000 clones; around three quarters of them were found once. Of the sample, less than 2% falls within the top ten clones. The sample consisted of PBMCs. Receptors originate from a woman aged 45-59 years in good health and CMV-seronegative.

The rearrangement links TRBV28 to TRBJ2-7, with 7 bases matching TRBD1. CDR1 and CDR2 from the germline V gene are MDHEN and SYDVKM. The junction had 8 bases not matched to a gene; V was cut back by 4 bases and J by 2 bases. The CDR3 covers 15 residues. The CDR3 here is CASSSRLQGAYEQYF. CDR3 in DNA: TGTGCCAGCAGTTCCCGCCTCCAGGGGGCCTACGAGCAGTACTTC.

The chain has TRBV28 and TRBJ2-1; maybe TRBD2 (6 bases). Trimming cost V 5 bases and J 3 bases, with 14 bases left between them. There are 15 residues in the CDR3. Per the germline V gene, CDR1 is MDHEN and CDR2 is SYDVKM. CDR3 loop: CASSGYGGDYNEQFF. The CDR3 bases are TGTGCCAGCAGTGGCTACGGGGGTGACTACAATGAGCAGTTCTTC.

The V gene is TRBV11-3, the J gene TRBJ1-2, with 11 bases that match TRBD1. Germline assignment: CDR1 SGHNT and CDR2 YENEEA. The CDR3 has 14 amino acids. With V trimmed by 5 bases and J by 7 bases, 6 bases remained unmatched. As DNA, the CDR3 is TGTGCCAGCAGCCCCGGACAGGGGGCGGTTGGCTACACCTTC. Protein sequence: CASSPGQGAVGYTF.

The chain joins TRBV29-1 to TRBJ2-1, with D unclear. The V gene lost 3 bases and the J gene lost 2 bases, with 14 bases spanning the gap. The germline V gene has CDR1 SQVTM and CDR2 ANQGSEA. CDR3 size: 15 residues. The CDR3 region has the DNA TGCAGCGTTGAGGGCCTGGCAGAGACCTACAATGAGCAGTTCTTC. This codes for CSVEGLAETYNEQFF.

With respect to this clone: One end of the junction varies from germline; a read error may be responsible. The rearrangement links TRBV6-1 to TRBJ1-5, with a possible D match to TRBD1 (6 bases). This CDR3 is built from 16 residues. Germline V lookup: CDR1 MNHNS, CDR2 SASEGT. For the CDR3, the DNA is TGTGCCAGCAGTGAACTAATTGGGGGCGGCAATCAGCCCCAGAATTTT. Translating gives CASSELIGGGNQPQNF.

The J gene is TRBJ2-2, the V gene TRBV27, with D possibly matching TRBD2 (6 bases). V lost 0 bases and J lost 5, with 16 bases in between. The CDR3 runs 17 residues. The germline gives CDR1 MNHEY, CDR2 SMNVEV (reference sequence). The CDR3 is CASSLSRGPTRTGELFF. CDR3 nucleotides: TGTGCCAGCAGTTTATCGCGGGGCCCCACGAGGACCGGGGAGCTGTTTTTT.

This clone occurred a few times. V gene TRBV6-5 combines with J gene TRBJ2-1; tentative D call: TRBD1 (6 bases). This CDR3 is 14 amino acids long. The V gene lost 6 bases and the J gene lost 2 bases, with 11 bases spanning the gap. Per the germline V gene, CDR1 is MNHEY and CDR2 is SVGAGI. The DNA of the CDR3 is TGTGCCAGCAGGGTTGGACAGCCCTACAATGAGCAGTTCTTC. Translated: CASRVGQPYNEQFF.

The rearrangement uses TRBV4-2 and TRBJ2-7; 7 positions match TRBD2. The CDR3 sequence is 16 residues long. Losses at the gene ends were 0 bases for V and 1 base for J; bases not matched to a gene: 6. Germline loops: CDR1 LGHNA, CDR2 YNFKEQ. The CDR3 DNA reads TGTGCCAGCAGCCAAGAGTGGGGGGGTGGGTCCTACGAGCAGTACTTC. This gives the protein CASSQEWGGGSYEQYF.

The chain joins TRBV28 to TRBJ2-7, with 10 bases aligning to TRBD2. The germline V gene has CDR1 MDHEN and CDR2 SYDVKM. The CDR3 is 16 residues long. The V and J ends lost 5 bases and 3 bases, in that order; junction bases with no gene match: 10. The chain's CDR3 is CASSGIGTSVLYEQYF. CDR3 sequence (DNA): TGTGCCAGCAGTGGGATCGGGACTAGCGTTCTCTACGAGCAGTACTTC.

The gene calls are TRBV7-6 and TRBJ1-3; perhaps TRBD1 as D (5 bases). The V and J ends lost 5 bases and 0 bases respectively, with 11 bases between them. Germline values: CDR1 SGHVS, CDR2 FNYEAQ. The CDR3 is 15 amino acids. CDR3: CASSTSGGSGNTIYF. The CDR3 DNA follows: TGTGCCAGCAGCACTTCCGGGGGCTCTGGAAACACCATATATTTT. Based on the CDR3 plus reference TRBV7-6 and TRBJ1-3, the full variable domain is GAGVSQSPRYKVTKRGQDVALRCDPISGHVSLYWYRQALGQGPEFLTYFNYEAQQDKSGLPNDRFSAERPEGSISTLTIQRTEQRDSAMYRCASSTSGGSGNTIYFGEGSWLTVV.

A single count supports this clone. The V and J genes are TRBV9 and TRBJ2-1; 9 bases map to TRBD1. In germline, CDR1 is SGDLS, CDR2 YYNGEE. After removal of 1 base from V and 8 bases from J, the junction contained 4 bases not matched to a gene. The length of the CDR3 is 14 residues. The CDR3 here is CASSVPGQGYEQFF. The CDR3 bases are TGTGCCAGCAGCGTACCGGGACAGGGTTATGAGCAGTTCTTC.

This clone was counted between two and nine times. An end of the junction does not agree with germline; a read error may underlie this. The V and J genes are TRBV4-3 and TRBJ2-2; the D gene is possibly TRBD1 (7 bases). Germline V gene data show CDR1 as LGHNA and CDR2 as YSLEER. The CDR3 has 15 residues. CDR3 protein: CASRQAGGIAGELFF. The DNA for the CDR3 is TGCGCCAGCAGACAAGCAGGGGGGATAGCCGGGGAGCTGTTTTTT.

This chain connects TRBV7-8 to TRBJ1-5; a possible D gene is TRBD1 (5 bases). V dropped 2 bases and J dropped 0 bases, with 17 bases sitting between them. Germline V gives CDR1 SGHVS, CDR2 FQNEAQ. The length of the CDR3 is 18 residues. In DNA form, the CDR3 reads TGTGCCAGCAGCTTATCCGGCAGGGTCCTTAATAGCAATCAGCCCCAGCATTTT. Amino acid sequence: CASSLSGRVLNSNQPQHF.

The table lists this clone with a count of one. Germline is not matched at one junction end, which may reflect a read error. The chain recombines TRBV7-9 with TRBJ2-7; 10 nucleotides line up with TRBD2. Germline-derived CDR1 and CDR2 are SEHNR and FQNEAQ (reference sequence). This CDR3 region has 16 residues. This chain's CDR3 is CSSSFKAGAGGSEQYF. CDR3 DNA: TGTTCCAGCAGCTTCAAGGCTGGAGCGGGAGGGAGCGAGCAGTACTTC. The full variable domain, its missing parts supplied by reference TRBV7-9 and TRBJ2-7, is DTGVSQNPRHKITKRGQNVTFRCDPISEHNRLYWYRQTLGQGPEFLTYFQNEAQLEKSRLLSDRFSAERPKGSFSTLEIQRTEQGDSAMYLCSSSFKAGAGGSEQYFGPGTRLTVT.

V and J are TRBV19 and TRBJ2-7; 14 nucleotides align to TRBD2. CDR1 is LNHDA, CDR2 SQIVND, per germline (reference sequence). The CDR3 is 16 residues long. Losses at the gene ends were 5 bases for V and 3 bases for J; bases not matched to a gene: 6. The CDR3, as DNA: TGTGCCAGTAGTCCGACCGGGACTAGCGGGAGCTACGAGCAGTACTTC. Translation gives CASSPTGTSGSYEQYF.

The chain has TRBV9 and TRBJ2-2, with 9 nucleotides matching TRBD1. The germline V gene has CDR1 SGDLS and CDR2 YYNGEE. V shed 0 bases, J shed 10 bases, and the junction held 13 bases outside the gene matches. This CDR3 has 17 amino acids. The CDR3 DNA reads TGTGCCAGCAGCGTAGTGGTGGGACAGGGTTTCAGAGAGGAGCTGTTTTTT. Its translation is CASSVVVGQGFREELFF.

The chain employs TRBV19 and TRBJ2-3; 9 nucleotides align to TRBD1. The CDR3 length is 15 residues. Germline V lookup: CDR1 LNHDA, CDR2 SQIVND (reference sequence). J lost 2 bases, V lost 7 bases, and 7 bases had no gene match. This CDR3 is CASNNGQGNTDTQYF. The CDR3 nucleotides are TGTGCCAGTAATAACGGACAGGGGAACACAGATACGCAGTATTTT.

On this clone: This sample also contains other DNA sequences that code for the same CDR3. This chain connects TRBV7-3 to TRBJ2-5; 9 bases line up with TRBD1. The CDR3 totals 16 residues. Germline loops: CDR1 SGHTA, CDR2 FQGTGA. V trimming: 2 bases; J trimming: 8 bases; junction bases outside the gene matches: 12. The CDR3 protein is CASSLQQGAGKRTQYF. The CDR3 DNA follows: TGTGCCAGCAGCTTACAACAGGGGGCGGGCAAGAGAACCCAGTACTTC. Looking up the rest from reference TRBV7-3 and TRBJ2-5 gives the full variable domain: GAGVSQTPSNKVTEKGKYVELRCDPISGHTALYWYRQSLGQGPEFLIYFQGTGAADDSGLPNDRFFAVRPEGSVSTLKIQRTERGDSAVYLCASSLQQGAGKRTQYFGPGTRLLVL.

The count of this clone is one. The chain carries TRBV7-2 and TRBJ2-1; the D gene is possibly TRBD2 (5 bases). Trimming stripped 1 base from V and 6 bases from J, with 13 bases between. The CDR3 has 15 residues. CDR1 is SGHTA and CDR2 is FQGNSA in the germline V gene. The chain's CDR3 is CASSLVVGAFNEQFF. CDR3 in DNA: TGTGCCAGCAGCTTAGTGGTGGGAGCGTTCAATGAGCAGTTCTTC.

The V and J genes are TRBV5-1 and TRBJ1-1, with 8 positions matching TRBD1. The V gene end was trimmed by 1 base and the J gene end by 6 bases; junction bases not matched to a gene: 5. Germline V gene sequence: CDR1 SGHRS, CDR2 YFSETQ. The CDR3 runs 14 residues. The CDR3 loop reads CASSLLTGESEAFF. The CDR3 nucleotides are TGCGCCAGCAGCTTGCTGACAGGGGAGTCTGAAGCTTTCTTT.

As DNA, the CDR3 is TGTGCCAGCAGCGAGACAGTGACTCGCACAGATACGCAGTATTTT. Translated, it gives CASSETVTRTDTQYF. The chain employs TRBV28 and TRBJ2-3; possible D gene TRBD1, 5 bases. CDR1 and CDR2 (germline): MDHEN, SYDVKM. CDR3 length: 15 residues. Trimming pared 6 bases from V and 1 base from J, leaving 14 bases between.

This clone occurred a few times. The genes are TRBV7-6 and TRBJ2-3; 9 bases align to TRBD2. V was pared by 4 bases and J by 5 bases, with 4 bases of the junction left unmatched. The CDR3 contains 14 residues. The germline gives CDR1 SGHVS, CDR2 FNYEAQ. The CDR3 sequence is CASSSVAGVDTQYF. CDR3 coding DNA: TGTGCCAGCAGCTCTGTAGCGGGAGTAGATACGCAGTATTTT.

This clone was seen a few times. The chain couples TRBV28 to TRBJ2-7; D perhaps matches TRBD2 (6 bases). V lost 6 bases, J lost 3 bases, and 9 bases lay in between. Germline assignment: CDR1 MDHEN and CDR2 SYDVKM. The CDR3 consists of 12 residues. As DNA, the CDR3 is TGTGCCAGCAGCTCGGGACTCTACGAGCAGTACTTC. It specifies CASSSGLYEQYF.

The V and J genes are TRBV4-2 and TRBJ1-3; D is possibly TRBD1 (5 bases). V was pared by 0 bases and J by 0 bases, with 12 bases between. Germline assignment: CDR1 LGHNA and CDR2 YNFKEQ. The CDR3 spans 17 residues. The CDR3 here is CASSQDRGDSSGNTIYF. CDR3 coding DNA: TGTGCCAGCAGCCAAGATCGGGGGGATAGCTCTGGAAACACCATATATTTT.

This chain uses TRBV5-1 with TRBJ2-7; TRBD2 matches 13 bases. Germline lookup yields CDR1 SGHRS and CDR2 YFSETQ. Trimming at V came to 0 bases and at J to 4 bases, leaving 4 bases not matched to a gene. This CDR3 has 16 amino acids. The CDR3 spells CASSLARGLAGYEQYV. CDR3 coding DNA: TGCGCCAGCAGCTTGGCCCGGGGACTAGCGGGATACGAGCAGTACGTC.

The chain carries TRBV5-6 and TRBJ1-3; D perhaps matches TRBD1 (6 bases). CDR1 is SGHDT and CDR2 is YYEEEE in the germline V gene. V was clipped by 5 bases and J by 0 bases, with 12 bases between them. This CDR3 has 15 amino acids. Written as DNA, the CDR3 is TGTGCCAGCAGTCATACAGGGATCTCTGGAAACACCATATATTTT. This codes for CASSHTGISGNTIYF.